The 16 T cell receptor beta chains reported below all come from one sample, sequenced in a study of T cells in Graves' hyperthyroidism and ophthalmopathy (dated by TCRdb to the late 2010s). The library was generated by multiplex PCR. Sequencing used an Illumina HiSeq 2000. The TCR beta CDR3 regions were amplified from RNA transcripts. The TCR CDR3 was subjected to a first round of RT-PCR using the HTBI primer set and the Qiagen OneStep RT-PCR kit. TCRdb reanalyzed the raw reads on its own, using fastp at Q25 for trimming and MiXCR for clone calling, and kept in-frame beta chains. Under each unique CDR3 protein, matching rows form one entry showing the most common genes and DNA. The sample profile shows fewer than 300,000 distinct CDR3 sequences; roughly 15% of them were found once. The ten biggest clones cover over 25% of the sample. Sequences were obtained from blood. The receptors were gathered from a woman aged 45-65 years with Graves' hyperthyroidism that later progressed to Graves' ophthalmopathy.

The rearrangement joins TRBV5-1 to TRBJ2-5; D possibly corresponds to TRBD1 (6 bases). Germline V lookup: CDR1 SGHRS, CDR2 YFSETQ. V lost 4 bases and J 4 bases, leaving 8 bases between the germline ends. The CDR3 consists of 12 residues. The CDR3, as DNA: TGCGCCAGCAGCCAACAGGGAGAGACCCAGTACTTC. As protein: CASSQQGETQYF.

There are many counts of this clonotype. The chain carries TRBV7-3 and TRBJ2-3, with D perhaps being TRBD1 or TRBD2 (5 bases each). V lost 3 bases and J 4 bases, leaving 11 bases between the germline ends. This CDR3 is 14 amino acids long. Germline assignment: CDR1 SGHTA and CDR2 FQGTGA. CDR3 amino acids: CASSLVGGPDTQYF. As DNA, the CDR3 is TGTGCCAGCAGCTTGGTTGGGGGACCAGATACGCAGTATTTT.

On this clonotype itself: Since a much larger clone is just one base distant, this may be a read error. V usage is TRBV10-3 and J usage is TRBJ1-2; no definite D call. This CDR3 is built from 12 residues. Germline loops: CDR1 ENHRY, CDR2 SYGVKD. V dropped 8 bases and J dropped 2 bases, with 9 bases sitting between them. The CDR3 coding sequence is TGTGCCATCGAGCTCGAGAACTATGGCTACACCTTC. Its protein is CAIELENYGYTF.

Points on this clonotype: A much more abundant neighbour one base away suggests this may be a read error. The rearrangement uses TRBV20-1 and TRBJ1-1, with D unresolved. Germline V lookup: CDR1 DFQATT, CDR2 SNEGSKA (reference sequence). Trimming cost V 1 base and J 8 bases, with 8 bases left between them. The CDR3 loop spans 11 amino acids. The CDR3 protein is CSARAGYEAFF. The CDR3 DNA is TGCAGTGCTAGAGCAGGATACGAAGCTTTCTTT.

V and J are TRBV20-1 and TRBJ2-5; 11 bases are a match to TRBD2. V was pared by 8 bases and J by 4 bases, with 6 bases of the junction left unmatched. From germline, CDR1 is DFQATT and CDR2 SNEGSKA (reference sequence). This CDR3 is built from 13 residues. CDR3 DNA sequence: TGCAGTTCCCTAGCGGGAGGTGGAGAGACCCAGTACTTC. Its protein product is CSSLAGGGETQYF.

This clonotype occurred many times. The chain couples TRBV11-2 to TRBJ1-6; D is undetermined. Germline CDR1 and CDR2: SGHAT and FQNNGV. The CDR3 consists of 14 residues. Trimming removed 5 bases from V and 5 bases from J, with 10 bases in between. The CDR3 bases are TGTGCCAGCAGCCATGATCCTCATAATTCACCCCTCCACTTT. Its translation: CASSHDPHNSPLHF.

Points on this clonotype: This could be a read error, since a much larger clone is one nucleotide away. The chain uses TRBV28 and TRBJ1-4; no firm D call. This CDR3 spans 12 amino acids. Germline CDR1 MDHEN, CDR2 SYDVKM. CDR3 in amino acids: CTSSSGSEKLFF. Here the CDR3 DNA reads TGTACCAGCAGTTCCGGTAGTGAAAAACTGTTTTTT.

This clonotype was counted at least ten times. J is TRBJ2-3 and V is TRBV7-3; 9 nucleotides match TRBD2. After removal of 5 bases from V and 5 bases from J, the junction contained 8 bases not matched to a gene. The CDR3 totals 15 residues. Germline V gene data show CDR1 as SGHTA and CDR2 as FQGTGA. The CDR3 bases are TGTGCCAGCAGCCTGGTAGCGGGAGCATTAGATACGCAGTATTTT. Translated: CASSLVAGALDTQYF.

Remarks on this clonotype: Since a much larger clone is just one base distant, this may be a read error. This rearrangement joins TRBV5-1 to TRBJ2-1; the match to TRBD2 covers 8 bases. The germline V gene encodes CDR1 SGHRS and CDR2 YFSETQ. The CDR3 runs to 15 residues. With V trimmed by 4 bases and J by 9 bases, 12 bases remained unmatched. DNA for the CDR3: TGCGCCAGCAGCGTCGGGGGGGGCTCACTAGGTGAGCAGTTCTTC. This translates into CASSVGGGSLGEQFF.

This clonotype has a count of ten or more. J is TRBJ2-7 and V is TRBV5-1; TRBD1 is a possible D gene (6 bases). Trimming took 4 bases from V and 5 from J, leaving 19 bases between them. CDR3 length equals 15 residues. The germline V gene has CDR1 SGHRS and CDR2 YFSETQ. The CDR3 DNA is TGCGCCAGCAGCCTAACAGGGATTCTCAGCCACGAGCAGTACTTC. Translating it yields CASSLTGILSHEQYF.

In DNA, the CDR3 is TGTGCCATCAGTGAGTCAGGTACGGGGAGAGAACCTGGCGTAGCTTTCTTT. Protein sequence: CAISESGTGREPGVAFF. The chain combines TRBV10-3 with TRBJ1-1; no firm D call. V lost 0 bases to trimming and J lost 10 bases, with 24 bases between them. The CDR3 consists of 17 residues. Germline V gene sequence: CDR1 ENHRY, CDR2 SYGVKD.

At least ten counts were recorded for this clonotype. The rearrangement joins TRBV5-6 to TRBJ2-4; D gene unclear. The CDR3 totals 14 residues. The germline V gene has CDR1 SGHDT and CDR2 YYEEEE. V was shortened by 0 bases and J by 4 bases, with 8 bases between the two germline ends. CDR3 protein: CASSLGLEKNIQYF. The CDR3 bases are TGTGCCAGCAGCTTGGGGTTGGAGAAAAACATTCAGTACTTC.

This clonotype was picked up many times. DNA for the CDR3: TGTGCCAGCAGTTTAGGGCAGAACTATGGCTACACCTTC. Amino acid sequence: CASSLGQNYGYTF. V and J are TRBV28 and TRBJ1-2; D is uncertain. CDR1 and CDR2 from the germline V gene are MDHEN and SYDVKM. This CDR3 is built from 13 residues. Trimming took off 2 bases at V and 2 bases at J, with 6 bases between the two ends.

In its sample, this clonotype ranks as medium-sized. The genes are TRBV2 and TRBJ2-7; D is perhaps TRBD1 (5 bases). CDR1 and CDR2 (germline): SNHLY, FYNNEI. CDR3 size: 14 residues. The V and J ends lost 8 bases and 4 bases respectively, with 18 bases between them. This CDR3 reads CASCRAGLSYEQYF. The DNA of the CDR3 is TGTGCCAGCTGTCGGGCAGGGTTATCTTACGAGCAGTACTTC.

This clonotype was counted ten times or more. The CDR3 loop is CAISDRGQKTEAFF. The DNA of the CDR3 is TGTGCCATCAGTGATAGGGGACAGAAGACTGAAGCTTTCTTT. V usage is TRBV10-3 and J usage is TRBJ1-1; 7 nucleotides agree with TRBD1. The CDR3 totals 14 residues. From germline, CDR1 is ENHRY and CDR2 SYGVKD. The V segment lost 3 bases and the J segment 5 bases; nucleotides outside the gene matches: 6.

The chain employs TRBV15 and TRBJ1-5, with D possibly being TRBD1 (6 bases). Germline CDR1 and CDR2: LNHNV and YYDKDF (reference sequence). This CDR3 comprises 15 residues. The ends were cut back, 5 bases at V and 4 bases at J, with 15 bases in the middle. The DNA of the CDR3 is TGTGCCACCAGCGTATATACAGGGTCAAATCAGCCCCAGCATTTT. Its translation is CATSVYTGSNQPQHF.